The sequence of this T cell receptor beta chain was determined in a study of CD8+CD57+ T cells in acquired aplastic anemia. Study information: Recorded DNA amounts for sorted CD4+ and CD8+ cells had an average of approximately 3.2 ug. As sequenced from healthy donors, CD4+ cells averaged roughly 11 million reads. Points from the study as a whole: In common between the patients and the controls were approximately 28 CD8+ CDR3 sequences.

This clonotype showed up many times. Its cognate antigen is unknown. The CDR3 consists of 13 residues. Germline loops: CDR1 DFQATT, CDR2 SNEGSKA (reference sequence). Trimming cost V 0 bases and J 2 bases, with 7 bases left between them. TCR beta VDJ and CDR3 profiling used genomic DNA as template. Via MiXCR, TCRdb re-called the reads, giving one row per CDR3 protein. The sample yields around 140,000 distinct CDR3 sequences, 41% seen once. J is TRBJ1-1 and V is TRBV20-1; D gene unclear. The sample taken for sequencing was sorted CD4+, CD8+, or CD8+CD57+ T cells (not recorded which) from PBMCs. The sequence derives from a human donor in good health, serving as a control. CDR3 sequence reads: CSARDGFNTEAFF. CDR3 nucleotides: TGCAGTGCTAGAGACGGTTTTAACACTGAAGCTTTCTTT.